A single sample gave rise to the 30 T cell receptor beta chains below, sequenced in a study of a mutant IDH1 vaccine in newly diagnosed glioma. Their target antigens are unknown. Assay: immunoSEQ multiplex PCR; the TCRdb copy retains only in-frame clones and omits some. The profile covers approximately 62,000 clones, with 85% appearing a single time and less than 5% taken by the ten largest. Sample time point: week 23, last vaccination. The vaccine gave 300 ug of a 20-mer mutant IDH1 peptide subcutaneously per dose. The sequencing used PBMCs, collected from a glioma patient whose treatment included an IDH1 peptide vaccine. The receptors shown here come from a man aged 25 to 45 with glioma.

V usage is TRBV4-1 and J usage is TRBJ2-7; D gene ambiguous. Looked up from germline, CDR1 is MGHRA and CDR2 is YSYEKL. The CDR3 length is 15 residues. V gave up 1 base and J gave up 2 bases, with 12 bases separating them. Here the CDR3 DNA reads TGCGCCAGCAGCCAAGCTTATCTCGCGGCCTACGAGCAGTACTTC. Protein sequence: CASSQAYLAAYEQYF.

This clone was seen once. The chain couples TRBV28 to TRBJ2-5; D gene uncertain. The J call may be wrong; the DNA end is better matched by TRBJ2-7. The CDR3 sequence is 14 residues long. Germline V gene lookup returns CDR1 MDHEN and CDR2 SYDVKM. The chain's CDR3 is CASSLGLKSYEQYF. The CDR3 DNA reads as TGTGCCAGCAGTTTAGGTTTAAAGTCCTACGAGCAGTACTTC.

The J gene is TRBJ2-6, the V gene TRBV4-2; D gene unclear. This CDR3 region has 17 residues. The V end lost 4 bases, the J end lost 0 bases, and 13 bases lay between the germline ends. Germline-derived CDR1 and CDR2 are LGHNA and YNFKEQ. CDR3 residues: CASSPRVTSSGANVLTF. In nucleotides, the CDR3 is TGTGCCAGCAGCCCAAGGGTTACCTCCTCTGGGGCCAACGTCCTGACTTTC.

The chain carries TRBV11-3 and TRBJ2-7; D not resolved. The CDR3 runs to 12 residues. Germline CDR1 is SGHNT and CDR2 is YENEEA. V dropped 5 bases and J dropped 3 bases, with 8 bases sitting between them. CDR3 residues: CASSTTDYEQYF. CDR3 bases: TGTGCCAGCAGCACCACCGACTACGAGCAGTACTTC.

The genes are TRBV5-1 and TRBJ2-1, with D hard to call. Germline CDR1 reads SGHRS; CDR2 reads YFSETQ. V lost 4 bases, J lost 0 bases, and 11 bases lay in between. The CDR3 is 15 residues long. CDR3 sequence reads: CASSDPISSYNEQFF. The CDR3, as DNA: TGCGCCAGCAGCGACCCCATTAGCTCCTACAATGAGCAGTTCTTC.

The rearrangement uses TRBV4-2 and TRBJ2-7; tentatively, D is TRBD1 (5 bases). The germline V and J ends were trimmed by 0 bases and 4 bases, with 19 bases remaining between them. Germline assignment: CDR1 LGHNA and CDR2 YNFKEQ. This CDR3 has 17 residues. The CDR3 coding sequence is TGTGCCAGCAGCCAAGACCCCCCTCGTGGGGCGCAATACGAGCAGTACTTC. The encoded protein is CASSQDPPRGAQYEQYF.

The V gene is TRBV10-3, the J gene TRBJ1-1, with D uncertain. Germline-derived CDR1 and CDR2 are ENHRY and SYGVKD. The germline V and J ends were trimmed by 3 bases and 7 bases, with 15 bases remaining between them. This CDR3 comprises 14 residues. The CDR3 region is CAISEWATPNEAFF. CDR3 DNA sequence: TGTGCCATCAGTGAATGGGCCACGCCGAATGAAGCTTTCTTT.

The rearrangement uses TRBV23-1 and TRBJ2-1; no reliable D call. TRBV23-1 counts as an open reading frame of uncertain function. The CDR3 spans 15 residues. Trimming shortened V by 4 bases and J by 0 bases, and 10 bases separated the two germline ends. CDR3 in DNA: TGCGCCAGCAGTCCTCGACAAAGCTCCTACAATGAGCAGTTCTTC. It specifies CASSPRQSSYNEQFF.

The J gene is TRBJ1-2, the V gene TRBV19; D may be TRBD1 (5 bases). V dropped 3 bases and J dropped 8 bases, with 13 bases sitting between them. Germline CDR1 reads LNHDA; CDR2 reads SQIVND (reference sequence). This CDR3 contains 13 residues. The CDR3 sequence is CASSMGGFVGYTF. CDR3 coding DNA: TGTGCCAGTAGTATGGGGGGATTCGTCGGCTACACCTTC.

CDR3 loop: CASSTFSTGGNQPQHF. The CDR3 nucleotides are TGTGCCAGTAGTACTTTTTCAACAGGGGGCAATCAGCCCCAGCATTTT. The chain is built from TRBV19 and TRBJ1-5, with TRBD1 matching 7 bases. This CDR3 comprises 16 residues. Trimming removed 4 bases from V and 2 bases from J; junction bases left unmatched: 8. Germline V gene data show CDR1 as LNHDA and CDR2 as SQIVND (reference sequence).

This chain connects TRBV25-1 to TRBJ2-5; tentatively, D is TRBD1 or TRBD2 (6 bases each). V was clipped by 1 base and J by 5 bases, with 17 bases between them. Germline loops: CDR1 MGHDK, CDR2 SYGVNS. The CDR3 consists of 16 residues. The CDR3 nucleotides read TGTGCCAGCAGTGAATGGGGCCGGGGGCTAGGGGAGACCCAGTACTTC. This sequence encodes CASSEWGRGLGETQYF.

This clone was seen only a few times. This chain's CDR3 is CSVDRRSVGTEAFF. The CDR3 DNA reads as TGCAGCGTTGATAGACGGAGCGTGGGGACTGAAGCTTTCTTT. This chain connects TRBV29-1 to TRBJ1-1, with no clear D. Trimming removed 3 bases from V and 5 bases from J, with 16 bases in between. This CDR3 is built from 14 residues. Germline V CDR1 and CDR2: SQVTM, ANQGSEA.

This chain links TRBV18 with TRBJ1-1; no reliable D call. Trimming took off 3 bases at V and 1 base at J, with 15 bases between the two ends. Germline lookup yields CDR1 KGHSH and CDR2 LQKENI. The CDR3 loop spans 16 amino acids. CDR3 in DNA: TGTGCCAGCTCACCGGTGCAATCCAGAGGGAACACTGAAGCTTTCTTT. Protein: CASSPVQSRGNTEAFF.

The chain combines TRBV18 with TRBJ1-2; 9 positions agree with TRBD1. This CDR3 has 16 residues. Per the germline V gene, CDR1 is KGHSH and CDR2 is LQKENI. Losses at the gene ends were 2 bases for V and 5 bases for J; bases not matched to a gene: 9. CDR3 sequence reads: CASSPNRDREGYGYTF. The CDR3 region has the DNA TGTGCCAGCTCACCAAACCGGGACAGGGAAGGGTATGGCTACACCTTC.

The rearrangement links TRBV5-1 to TRBJ2-5; D might be TRBD1 (6 bases). Trimming left V 7 bases short and J 5 bases short, with 18 bases between. The CDR3 is 14 residues long. From germline, CDR1 is SGHRS and CDR2 YFSETQ. Here the CDR3 reads CASSWAGVRETQYF. CDR3 nucleotide sequence: TGCGCCAGCTCCTGGGCAGGGGTTCGGGAGACCCAGTACTTC.

The rearrangement joins TRBV30 to TRBJ2-3, with 11 nucleotides matching TRBD2. This CDR3 contains 15 residues. The V gene end was trimmed by 1 base and the J gene end by 11 bases; junction bases not matched to a gene: 11. Per the germline V gene, CDR1 is GTSNPN and CDR2 is SVGIG (reference sequence). This chain's CDR3 is CAWSALSGGATVQYF. Written as DNA, the CDR3 is TGTGCCTGGAGTGCACTTAGCGGGGGGGCCACGGTGCAGTATTTT. Full variable domain (remainder filled in from reference TRBV30 and TRBJ2-3): SQTIHQWPATLVQPVGSPLSLECTVEGTSNPNLYWYRQAAGRGLQLLFYSVGIGQISSEVPQNLSASRPQDRQFILSSKKLLLSDSGFYLCAWSALSGGATVQYFGPGTRLTVL.

This clone appeared a single time. The chain joins TRBV27 to TRBJ2-1; TRBD2 matches 9 bases. The CDR3 is 15 amino acids. Germline assignment: CDR1 MNHEY and CDR2 SMNVEV (reference sequence). Trimming took 3 bases from V and 1 from J; bases not matched to a gene: 1. The CDR3 bases are TGTGCCAGCAGTTTTAGCGGGGGATCCTACAATGAGCAGTTCTTC. It is translated as CASSFSGGSYNEQFF.

V and J are TRBV7-8 and TRBJ1-6; TRBD1 aligns across 7 bases. This CDR3 region has 15 residues. The V and J ends lost 3 bases and 7 bases, in that order; junction bases with no gene match: 6. Germline V lookup: CDR1 SGHVS, CDR2 FQNEAQ. Here the CDR3 DNA reads TGTGCCAGCAGCTTCCCCACAGGGGCCAATTCACCCCTCCACTTT. It specifies CASSFPTGANSPLHF.

The J gene is TRBJ2-5, the V gene TRBV29-1, with TRBD1 matching 8 bases. Per germline, CDR1 SQVTM and CDR2 ANQGSEA. V shed 1 base and J 5 bases; nucleotides not matched to a gene: 6. The CDR3 extends over 14 amino acids. CDR3 coding DNA: TGCAGCGTTGAAGGGCGGCAGGGGGCGGAGACCCAGTACTTC. This sequence encodes CSVEGRQGAETQYF. Full variable domain (rest looked up from reference TRBV29-1 and TRBJ2-5): SAVISQKPSRDICQRGTSLTIQCQVDSQVTMMFWYRQQPGQSLTLIATANQGSEATYESGFVIDKFPISRPNLTFSTLTVSNMSPEDSSIYLCSVEGRQGAETQYFGPGTRLLVL.

The V call is TRBV25-1, the J call TRBJ1-1; maybe TRBD1 (6 bases). Germline V gene sequence: CDR1 MGHDK, CDR2 SYGVNS. Trimming pared 6 bases from V and 11 bases from J, leaving 19 bases between. The CDR3 sequence is 13 residues long. The CDR3 here is CASRGARDELAFF. The DNA of the CDR3 is TGTGCCAGCAGGGGGGCCCGGGACGAGTTGGCTTTCTTT.

The chain carries TRBV7-9 and TRBJ2-7; 9 bases line up with TRBD1. The germline gives CDR1 SEHNR, CDR2 FQNEAQ (reference sequence). After removal of 1 base from V and 6 bases from J, the junction contained 7 bases not matched to a gene. The CDR3 has 15 residues. The CDR3 is CASSLGGTGKGEQYF. For the CDR3, the DNA is TGTGCCAGCAGCTTAGGAGGGACAGGGAAGGGCGAGCAGTACTTC.

This chain uses TRBV7-6 with TRBJ1-1, with a weak D call TRBD1 (6 bases). The germline CDR1 and CDR2 sequences are SGHVS and FNYEAQ. V lost 5 bases and J 3 bases, leaving 10 bases between the germline ends. CDR3 length: 13 residues. CDR3 in amino acids: CASSTQGYTEAFF. In nucleotides, the CDR3 is TGTGCCAGCAGCACGCAGGGGTACACTGAAGCTTTCTTT.

This chain uses TRBV10-3 with TRBJ1-5; 7 bases fit TRBD1. The ends lost 2 bases at V and 6 bases at J; junction bases unmatched: 7. The CDR3 length is 15 residues. Looked up from germline, CDR1 is ENHRY and CDR2 is SYGVKD. CDR3 residues: CAISEGTVVSQPQHF. The CDR3 region has the DNA TGTGCCATCAGTGAGGGGACAGTGGTTAGTCAGCCCCAGCATTTT.

The CDR3 protein is CAIRPTGAQETQYF. In DNA, the CDR3 is TGTGCCATCAGACCTACTGGGGCCCAAGAGACCCAGTACTTC. The gene calls are TRBV2 and TRBJ2-5, with a possible D match to TRBD1 (5 bases). Trimming removed 10 bases at V and 1 base at J, with 16 bases between. CDR3 length equals 14 residues. The germline V gene has CDR1 SNHLY and CDR2 FYNNEI. The whole variable domain, filled in from reference TRBV2 and TRBJ2-5, reads EPEVTQTPSHQVTQMGQEVILRCVPISNHLYFYWYRQILGQKVEFLVSFYNNEISEKSEIFDDQFSVERPDGSNFTLKIRSTKLEDSAMYFCAIRPTGAQETQYFGPGTRLLVL.

V usage is TRBV6-5 and J usage is TRBJ1-5; 7 nucleotides match TRBD1. This CDR3 contains 15 residues. The V gene end was trimmed by 6 bases and the J gene end by 6 bases; junction bases not matched to a gene: 11. From germline, CDR1 is MNHEY and CDR2 SVGAGI. Written as DNA, the CDR3 is TGTGCCAGCAGCCAGACAGGGTTCAGCCTTCAGCCCCAGCATTTT. Translating it yields CASSQTGFSLQPQHF.

The chain carries TRBV7-8 and TRBJ1-1; maybe TRBD1 (5 bases). Per the germline V gene, CDR1 is SGHVS and CDR2 is FQNEAQ. V was cut by 8 bases and J by 8 bases, with 12 bases left in between. The CDR3 extends over 11 amino acids. This CDR3 reads CASARDSEAFF. As DNA, the CDR3 is TGTGCCAGCGCTCGAGACAGCGAAGCTTTCTTT.

This sequence joins TRBV18 and TRBJ1-1; D remains unclear. Between the trimmed V and J ends, which lost 2 bases and 5 bases, there was a span of 18 bases. The CDR3 covers 16 residues. The germline V gene has CDR1 KGHSH and CDR2 LQKENI. The CDR3 reads CASSPNSPTIGTEAFF. The CDR3, as DNA: TGTGCCAGCTCACCAAACAGCCCGACCATAGGGACTGAAGCTTTCTTT.

This clone came up once. A much larger clone differs by one base, so this may be a read error. The V gene is TRBV19, the J gene TRBJ1-2; no clear D. The V gene lost 0 bases and the J gene lost 9 bases, with 20 bases spanning the gap. The CDR3 is made up of 16 amino acids. The germline CDR1 and CDR2 sequences are LNHDA and SQIVND (reference sequence). The CDR3 bases are TGTGCCAGTAGTATAGAGCCAGCCGTGACTGCGGGTAGCTACACCTTC. The encoded protein is CASSIEPAVTAGSYTF. Variable domain in full (rest from reference TRBV19 and TRBJ1-2): DGGITQSPKYLFRKEGQNVTLSCEQNLNHDAMYWYRQDPGQGLRLIYYSQIVNDFQKGDIAEGYSVSREKKESFPLTVTSAQKNPTAFYLCASSIEPAVTAGSYTFGSGTRLTVV.

V usage is TRBV28 and J usage is TRBJ1-5; D is unresolved. Germline values: CDR1 MDHEN, CDR2 SYDVKM. CDR3 size: 16 residues. The ends were cut back, 7 bases at V and 4 bases at J, with 20 bases in the middle. The CDR3 reads CASKNSIQTINQPQHF. The CDR3 coding sequence is TGTGCCAGCAAGAATAGCATTCAAACCATTAATCAGCCCCAGCATTTT.

There are a few counts of this clone. V and J are TRBV7-9 and TRBJ2-2; the D gene could be TRBD1 or TRBD2 (6 bases each). Germline lookup yields CDR1 SEHNR and CDR2 FQNEAQ (reference sequence). V was trimmed by 7 bases and J by 2 bases, leaving 14 bases between them. This CDR3 has 15 residues. The CDR3, as DNA: TGTGCCAGCACACAAAACGGGGGCAACACCGGGGAGCTGTTTTTT. This codes for CASTQNGGNTGELFF.